Sequencing of this TCR beta chain was carried out in a study of shared clonotypes between healthy human individuals. General study points: Around 4.9% of naive CD4 clonotypes were shared across several donors. The four-donor shared clonotypes exceeded non-shared clonotypes in generation probability, with non-shared ones scoring lower.

A remark on this clone: Its specificity is not known. Different DNA sequences within this sample yield the same CDR3.

The V gene lost 0 bases and the J gene lost 1 base, with 7 bases spanning the gap. The germline CDR1 and CDR2 sequences are LNHNV and YYDKDF (reference sequence). The CDR3 is 15 amino acids. TCRdb's table, derived via immunoSEQ multiplex PCR, lists solely in-frame clones and lacks some. Counted here are 950,000 to 1,100,000 clones, approximately 76% occurring once; the ten biggest clones make up roughly 1.4%. This chain uses TRBV15 with TRBJ1-3; TRBD1 might be the D (5 bases). This TCR came from a man aged 18 to 30 in good health. Sequences were obtained from memory CD4+ T cells sorted from blood. Subset here: CD45RA-negative fraction. In DNA form, the CDR3 reads TGTGCCACCAGCAGAGATCAGGGTTCTGGAAACACCATATATTTT. Translated, it gives CATSRDQGSGNTIYF.